This TCR beta chain was documented in a study of T cell responses to AZD1222 COVID-19 vaccine (dated by TCRdb to 2020 to 2022). At the level of the whole study: A total of over 230 trial participants underwent TCR sequencing, of whom around 210 had received two doses of AZD1222 and 26 had received two doses of the MenACWY control vaccine. Trial participants were enrolled by age into 18-55, 56-69 and 70-plus year subgroups, with roughly 150, 30 and 60 TCR-sequenced participants respectively. Results the study describes overall, beyond this receptor: Nearly half of unique spike-specific TCRs reportedly recognized epitopes outside regions mutated in the B.1.351 and B.1.1.7 variants. After two AZD1222 doses, both the breadth and the depth of spike-specific TCRs were significantly higher than at day 0 and than in MenACWY recipients. Conclusions about previously exposed vaccinees are limited, since just five or six AZD1222 recipients were seropositive for SARS-CoV-2 at baseline. Because no day 14 peak-response samples were available, the repertoires could be characterized only after the peak T cell response. Participants were mostly white British and included more females than males, and it was suggested by the authors that clonal diversity may have been underestimated. The whole spike protein was spanned by vaccine-associated CD4 TCRs, and dominant responses were seen in regions 160-218 and 743-854. The 56-69-year group was small, and its depth increase did not reach significance, likely because of low power.

According to the study, the label for this sample's time point signals: about 28 days (+/-7) after the second vaccine dose. AZD1222 recipients given second doses at about 4 weeks or at about 12 weeks were pooled, since spike-specific TCR depth and breadth were not found to differ between the two schedules. Samples from vaccinated people were obtained from the UK trials COV001 and COV002, which included a single-blind randomized controlled phase 2/3 trial of AZD1222 (ChAdOx1 nCoV-19) in healthy adults. For TCRbeta chain sequencing, PBMC samples from trial participants were taken at day 0 and at day 28 after the second dose. For this clone: The antigen it binds to is not known. It has no much larger one-base neighbor in the sample; base qualities were not kept.

From the cysteine up to the phenylalanine, the CDR3 has a length of 17 residues. Only the CDR3 DNA is retained, 51 bases long and in frame from the first base. V is cut back by 5 bases and J by 2 bases, with 6 bases in the junction unmatched. In the germline V gene, CDR1 corresponds to SGHTA and CDR2 to FQGNSA. The CDR3 regions of human TCRbeta chains were analyzed by immunosequencing. As for how the authors treated the data: Repertoire TCRs were checked for matches against a reference library of SARS-CoV-2-specific TCRs that had been generated using the MIRA antigen-specificity platform. Breadth was defined as the fraction of unique TCRs that were SARS-CoV-2-associated, and depth was defined as the fraction of total T cells that were SARS-CoV-2-associated. Using the MIRA data, each spike-specific TCR was assigned both to the spike region to which the TCR was reactive and to a CD4 or CD8 class. Log10-transformed breadth and depth values were compared by one-way ANOVA with Sidak's multiple comparisons tests. In its TCRdb copy, this immuneACCESS table keeps in-frame sequences only and misses some clones. Where compared with another copy, unresolved V genes explain less than half of these, and the others have no known cause. V, J and clone size reflect that table, while D and trimming were determined from the DNA. This sample is represented by fewer than 150,000 clones; around 90% of them were singletons. Of the sample, around 4% is held by the ten largest clones.

The chain was built from TRBV7-2 and TRBJ2-1; 13 bases in the middle match TRBD2. The TCR was taken from an adult who received the AZD1222 COVID-19 vaccine. The sample in question was peripheral blood, obtained 28 days after the second AZD1222 dose. The CDR3 corresponds to CASSMKTSGGAYNEQFF. The DNA is TGTGCCAGCAGCATGAAAACTAGCGGGGGGGCCTACAATGAGCAGTTCTTC.